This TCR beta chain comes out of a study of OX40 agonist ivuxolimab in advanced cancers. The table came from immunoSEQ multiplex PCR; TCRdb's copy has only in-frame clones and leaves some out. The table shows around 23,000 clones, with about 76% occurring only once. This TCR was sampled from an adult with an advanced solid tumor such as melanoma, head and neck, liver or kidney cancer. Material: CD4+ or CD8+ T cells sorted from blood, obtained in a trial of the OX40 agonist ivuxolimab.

The CDR3 sequence: CAWTGTIGNSEQYF. CDR3 bases: TGTGCCTGGACCGGGACCATAGGTAACTCCGAGCAGTACTTC. The V call is TRBV30, the J call TRBJ2-7; tentatively, D is TRBD1 or TRBD2 (5 bases each). The V gene's germline CDR1 is GTSNPN and CDR2 SVGIG (reference sequence). V lost 4 bases to trimming and J lost 6 bases, with 19 bases between them. The CDR3 loop spans 14 amino acids.